These 5 T cell receptor beta chains were sequenced from one sample in a study of vaccination effects on CD4 cells after COVID-19. Profiled with immunoSEQ multiplex PCR; TCRdb holds only in-frame clones, not every one. The sample holds more than 35,000 clones, 70% to 85% seen once. Antigen specificity for these receptors is unknown. After expansion with viral peptide pools in the ViraFEST assay, antigen-specific CD4+ T cells were sequenced. An approximately nine-day culture period preceded the isolation of CD4+ T cells. BNT162b2 vaccine or mRNA-1273 vaccine was given to participants in two doses. Sample: CD4+ T cells from PBMCs cultured with HCoV-NL63 spike peptides, taken after COVID-19 vaccination. The receptors come from a human donor who received a COVID-19 vaccine. Some clones in this sample may be carry-over from other donors' samples.

The chain carries TRBV18 and TRBJ2-1, with D tentatively TRBD1 (6 bases). The CDR3 is 17 residues long. The V end was cut by 2 bases, the J end by 4 bases, with 18 bases between. Per germline, CDR1 KGHSH and CDR2 LQKENI. The CDR3 region has the DNA TGTGCCAGCTCACCATATGCGCAGGGGATGCAATACAATGAGCAGTTCTTC. It encodes CASSPYAQGMQYNEQFF.

CDR3 region: CASSSQGDNTQYF. In nucleotides, the CDR3 is TGTGCCAGCAGTTCACAGGGGGACAATACGCAGTATTTT. The chain combines TRBV6-6 with TRBJ2-3, with 8 positions matching TRBD1. Trimming at V came to 4 bases and at J to 7 bases, leaving 4 bases not matched to a gene. The CDR3 sequence is 13 residues long. Germline-derived CDR1 and CDR2 are MNHNY and SVGAGI (reference sequence).

This chain uses TRBV27 with TRBJ1-5; 7 bases agree with TRBD1. With V trimmed by 5 bases and J by 3 bases, 1 base remained unmatched. CDR3 length: 13 residues. Per the germline V gene, CDR1 is MNHEY and CDR2 is SMNVEV (reference sequence). CDR3 nucleotide sequence: TGTGCCAGCAGTACAGGGGACAATCAGCCCCAGCATTTT. It specifies CASSTGDNQPQHF.

The chain carries TRBV14 and TRBJ2-2, with 8 bases fitting TRBD1. The CDR3 contains 15 residues. V was pared by 2 bases and J by 8 bases, with 7 bases of the junction left unmatched. Germline lookup yields CDR1 SGHDN and CDR2 FVKESK. DNA of the CDR3: TGTGCCAGCAGCCAATACTCGACAGGGGTGGGGGAGCTGTTTTTT. Its translation is CASSQYSTGVGELFF.

V and J are TRBV9 and TRBJ2-3; possible D gene TRBD1, 6 bases. In germline, CDR1 is SGDLS, CDR2 YYNGEE. The CDR3 covers 19 residues. Trimming shortened V by 3 bases and J by 6 bases, and 29 bases separated the two germline ends. Here the CDR3 reads CASSGGRGGQGTGLDTQYF. CDR3 in DNA: TGTGCCAGCAGCGGGGGCAGGGGCGGACAAGGGACCGGGTTGGATACGCAGTATTTT.